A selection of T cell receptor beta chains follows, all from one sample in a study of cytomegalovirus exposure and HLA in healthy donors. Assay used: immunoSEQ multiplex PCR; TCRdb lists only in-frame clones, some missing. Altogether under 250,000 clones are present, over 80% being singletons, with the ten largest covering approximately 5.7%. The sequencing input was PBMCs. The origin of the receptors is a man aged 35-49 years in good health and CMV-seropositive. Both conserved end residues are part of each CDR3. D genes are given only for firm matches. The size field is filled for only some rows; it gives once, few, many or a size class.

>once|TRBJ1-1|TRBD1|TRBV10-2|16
TGCGCCAGCAGTGAGTCGAGGACAGGGTTGAACACTGAAGCTTTCTTT
CASSESRTGLNTEAFF
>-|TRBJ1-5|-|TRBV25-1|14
TGTGCCAGCAGTGAACTCCGGGGGAATCAGCCCCAGCATTTT
CASSELRGNQPQHF
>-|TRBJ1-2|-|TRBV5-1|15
TGCGCCAGCAGCTTAGTTCCGGGTGGCAACTATGGCTACACCTTC
CASSLVPGGNYGYTF
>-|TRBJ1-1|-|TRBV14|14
TGTGCCAGCAGCTCCCAGGGGATCGGCACTGAAGCTTTCTTT
CASSSQGIGTEAFF
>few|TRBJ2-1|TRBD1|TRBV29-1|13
TGCAGCGCGGCCGGGACAGGGGGGAGTGAGCAGTTCTTC
CSAAGTGGSEQFF
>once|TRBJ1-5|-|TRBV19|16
TGTGCCAGTGGAGCCGGCGCCGGATATAGCAATCAGCCCCAGCATTTT
CASGAGAGYSNQPQHF
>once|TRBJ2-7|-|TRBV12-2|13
TGTGCAAGGTCGGGGACAGACGCATCCGAGCAGTACTTC
CARSGTDASEQYF
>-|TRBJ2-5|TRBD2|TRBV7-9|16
TGTGCCAGCAGTTTCACCGGGACTAGCACCCAAGAGACCCAGTACTTC
CASSFTGTSTQETQYF
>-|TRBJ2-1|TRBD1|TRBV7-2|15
TGTGCCAGCAGCTGGACAGGGGGATTCTACAATGAGCAGTTCTTC
CASSWTGGFYNEQFF
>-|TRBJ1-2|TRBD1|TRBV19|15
TGTGCCAGTAGTGCATGGGACAGGGCGGACTATGGCTACACCTTC
CASSAWDRADYGYTF
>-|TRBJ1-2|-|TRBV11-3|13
TGTGCCAGCAGCCCTGGACAGAACTATGGCTACACCTTC
CASSPGQNYGYTF
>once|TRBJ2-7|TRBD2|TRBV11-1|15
TGTGCCAGCAGCGTCCGGACTAGCGGAGGCTACGAGCAGTACTTC
CASSVRTSGGYEQYF
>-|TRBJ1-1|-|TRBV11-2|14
TGTGCCAGCAGCTTAGTTAGGGGCGACACTGAAGCTTTCTTT
CASSLVRGDTEAFF
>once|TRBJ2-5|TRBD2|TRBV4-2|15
TGTGCCAGCAGCCAAGGCGGCGGGAGGTCGGAGACCCAGTACTTC
CASSQGGGRSETQYF
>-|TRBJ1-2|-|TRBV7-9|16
TGTGCCAGCGTCCTTTCACAGCCGAGACAGTCGGGTGGCTACACCTTC
CASVLSQPRQSGGYTF
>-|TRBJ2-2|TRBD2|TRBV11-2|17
TGTGCCAGCAGCCCCGCGGGACTAGCGGGAGTTACCGGGGAGCTGTTTTTT
CASSPAGLAGVTGELFF
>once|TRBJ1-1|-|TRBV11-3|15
TGTGCCAGCAGCTTAGAAAGCCAGGCTACCGCTGAAGCTTTCTTT
CASSLESQATAEAFF
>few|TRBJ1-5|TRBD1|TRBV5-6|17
TGTGCCAGCAGCCCTTTTCCCGGGACAGATAGCAATCAGCCCCAGCATTTT
CASSPFPGTDSNQPQHF
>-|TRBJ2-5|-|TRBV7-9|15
TGTGCCAGCAGCTTAGAGATAGCGCTCCAAGAGACCCAGTACTTC
CASSLEIALQETQYF
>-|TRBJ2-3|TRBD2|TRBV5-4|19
TGTGCCAGCAGCTCGGGACTAGCGGGAGCCGGGACTAGCACAGATACGCAGTATTTT
CASSSGLAGAGTSTDTQYF
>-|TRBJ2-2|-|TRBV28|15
TGTGCCAGCACCCCGGGCGGGGAGAACACCGGGGAGCTGTTTTTT
CASTPGGENTGELFF
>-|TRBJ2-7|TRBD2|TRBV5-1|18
TGCGCCAGCAGCTTGGATCTTAGCGGGATGGGAAAGGGCTACGAGCAGTACTTC
CASSLDLSGMGKGYEQYF
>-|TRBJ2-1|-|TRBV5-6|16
TGTGCCAGCAGCTTGGTGTTCGGTGGGAGTATAATTGAGCAGTTCTTC
CASSLVFGGSIIEQFF
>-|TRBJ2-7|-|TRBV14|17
TGTGCCAGCAGCCAAGAAGGACACAGGTTGCCCTGGAGCGAGCAGTACTTC
CASSQEGHRLPWSEQYF
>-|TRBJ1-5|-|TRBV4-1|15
TGCGCCAGCAGCCAAGGCCTACAGGTAAATCAGCCCCAGCATTTT
CASSQGLQVNQPQHF
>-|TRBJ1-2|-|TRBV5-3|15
TGTGCCAGAAGCTTGGCCCCCACAGGGATTTATGGCTACACCTTC
CARSLAPTGIYGYTF
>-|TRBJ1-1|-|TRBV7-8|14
TGTGCCAGCAGCTCGGACACTCTGAACACTGAAGCTTTCTTT
CASSSDTLNTEAFF